Listed below are T cell receptor beta chains from one sample, sequenced in a study of response to subunit inactivated influenza vaccine. TCRdb redid the calling of the RT-PCR reads with MiXCR, one entry per CDR3 protein. The table includes some 500,000 distinct CDR3 sequences, 16% detected once. Sequenced material: CD4+ T cells sorted from PBMCs, taken roughly 24 months after vaccination. These receptor sequences come from a man aged 50 to 69 who received an inactivated influenza vaccine. The CDR3 runs from the conserved cysteine through the conserved F or W. A D gene is named only where the DNA matches it firmly. For some rows the clone size is stated as once, few or many, or as a class when expanded; others skip it.

.,TRBJ1-6,TRBV2,.,CASRTGISNSPLHF,TGTGCCAGCAGGACAGGCATATCTAATTCACCCCTCCACTTT
few,TRBJ2-5,TRBV10-3,TRBD1,CATGTGVTQYF,TGTGCCACCGGTACAGGGGTGACCCAGTACTTC
.,TRBJ2-7,TRBV28,TRBD1,CASSFVNRGPGEQYF,TGTGCCAGCAGTTTCGTTAACAGGGGGCCCGGCGAGCAGTACTTC
.,TRBJ2-1,TRBV5-1,TRBD1,CASSPGQIPSEQFF,TGCGCCAGCAGCCCGGGACAGATCCCCAGTGAGCAGTTCTTC
few,TRBJ2-5,TRBV12-3/TRBV12-4,TRBD2,CASSSRTSQTQYF,TGTGCCAGCAGTTCCAGGACTAGCCAGACCCAGTACTTC
few,TRBJ2-7,TRBV6-2/TRBV6-3,.,CASSSDNQYEQYF,TGTGCCAGCAGTTCGGACAACCAATACGAGCAGTACTTC
few,TRBJ2-1,TRBV5-1,.,CASSPRTSGTAVHWEQFF,TGCGCCAGCAGCCCAAGAACCTCCGGGACGGCCGTACATTGGGAGCAGTTCTTC
few,TRBJ2-7,TRBV28,TRBD1,CASSLPGQGFSYF,TGTGCCAGCAGTTTACCGGGACAGGGGTTTTCGTACTTC
few,TRBJ1-4,TRBV20-1,.,CSAPKAVSTNEKLFF,TGCAGTGCCCCGAAGGCCGTCTCAACTAATGAAAAACTGTTTTTT
.,TRBJ2-1,TRBV20-1,TRBD2,CSAGLAGGPYEQFF,TGCAGTGCAGGACTAGCGGGAGGGCCCTATGAGCAGTTCTTC
many,TRBJ2-1,TRBV6-4,.,CASSRDTYNEQFF,TGTGCCAGCAGCCGGGACACGTACAATGAGCAGTTCTTC
.,TRBJ1-1,TRBV5-1,.,CASSSSQGNTEAFF,TGCGCCAGCAGCTCTTCACAGGGGAACACTGAAGCTTTCTTT
.,TRBJ1-6,TRBV7-9,TRBD1,CASQPGDRTSPLHF,TGTGCCAGCCAACCGGGGGACAGGACTTCACCCCTCCACTTT
.,TRBJ1-4,TRBV4-1,.,CASSQDRTVNEKLFF,TGCGCCAGCAGCCAAGATCGGACGGTAAATGAAAAACTGTTTTTT
many,TRBJ2-7,TRBV11-2,TRBD2,CASSLKRGVSEQYF,TGTGCCAGCAGCCTCAAACGGGGGGTGAGCGAGCAGTACTTC
few,TRBJ2-3,TRBV6-1,.,CASILRDSTDTQYF,TGTGCCAGCATTCTTAGAGATTCCACAGATACGCAGTATTTT
.,TRBJ2-7,TRBV5-1,TRBD1,CASSLEWDRVYEQYF,TGCGCCAGCAGCTTGGAGTGGGACAGAGTCTACGAGCAGTACTTC
.,TRBJ2-5,TRBV20-1,.,CSAREAGLAQYF,TGCAGTGCTAGAGAGGCGGGGTTGGCCCAGTACTTC
.,TRBJ2-2,TRBV9,TRBD2,CASSVVPSGRVATGELFF,TGTGCCAGCAGCGTAGTTCCTAGCGGGAGGGTTGCCACCGGGGAGCTGTTTTTT
.,TRBJ2-2,TRBV6-2/TRBV6-3,.,CASGIGHRELFF,TGTGCCAGCGGAATAGGGCATAGGGAGCTGTTTTTT
.,TRBJ2-3,TRBV7-8,.,CASSAYKGQIGTDTQYF,TGTGCCAGCAGCGCCTACAAGGGGCAGATCGGCACAGATACGCAGTATTTT
few,TRBJ2-5,TRBV21-1,.,CASSTCEGTTPTVCQETQYF,TGTGCCAGCAGCACGTGTGAGGGGACGACACCGACTGTTTGCCAAGAGACCCAGTACTTC
.,TRBJ1-1,TRBV7-9,.,CASSTESGAEAFF,TGTGCCAGCAGCACAGAATCAGGGGCTGAAGCTTTCTTT
.,TRBJ2-7,TRBV2,.,CASSGRQSSYEQYF,TGTGCCAGCAGTGGGCGCCAAAGCTCCTACGAGCAGTACTTC
few,TRBJ1-1,TRBV7-3,.,CASSLYGGRGEAFF,TGTGCCAGCAGCTTATACGGGGGGCGGGGTGAAGCTTTCTTT
few,TRBJ2-3,TRBV5-1,.,CASSFGSTSTDTQYF,TGCGCCAGCAGCTTTGGCTCCACTAGCACAGATACGCAGTATTTT
.,TRBJ1-5,TRBV7-2,.,CASSLSGSSNQPQHF,TGTGCCAGCAGCTTGAGCGGCAGTAGCAATCAGCCCCAGCATTTT
.,TRBJ2-7,TRBV5-6,.,CASSLRSTYEQYF,TGTGCCAGCAGCTTACGATCGACCTACGAGCAGTACTTC
few,TRBJ2-5,TRBV28,.,CASSFQGAETQYF,TGTGCCAGCAGTTTCCAGGGAGCCGAGACCCAGTACTTC
.,TRBJ2-2,TRBV4-2,.,CASSSMRGSGGELFF,TGTGCCAGCAGCTCAATGCGGGGTAGTGGCGGGGAGCTGTTTTTT
.,TRBJ1-1,TRBV18,TRBD1,CASSRDRAQAEAFF,TGTGCCAGCTCACGGGACAGGGCTCAGGCTGAAGCTTTCTTT
few,TRBJ2-7,TRBV6-2/TRBV6-3,TRBD1,CASRTGQVGYEQYF,TGTGCCAGCAGAACCGGACAGGTTGGGTACGAGCAGTACTTC
few,TRBJ2-1,TRBV10-3,TRBD2,CAISSSGRIPEQQFF,TGTGCCATCAGTTCTAGCGGGAGAATCCCAGAACAGCAGTTCTTC
.,TRBJ1-2,TRBV19,.,CASSSGWGRSNYGYTF,TGTGCCAGTAGTTCGGGATGGGGCAGGAGCAACTATGGCTACACCTTC
few,TRBJ2-2,TRBV4-1,.,CASSQSGTGELFF,TGCGCCAGCAGCCAGTCAGGGACCGGGGAGCTGTTTTTT
few,TRBJ1-2,TRBV12-3/TRBV12-4,.,CASSLGIYYGYTF,TGTGCCAGCAGTTTAGGGATTTACTATGGCTACACCTTC
many,TRBJ2-6,TRBV12-3/TRBV12-4,TRBD2,CASRAPGGFSGANVLTF,TGTGCCAGCAGGGCACCGGGGGGATTCTCTGGGGCCAACGTCCTGACTTTC
few,TRBJ2-1,TRBV15,.,CATSSFNEQFF,TGTGCCACCAGCAGCTTCAATGAGCAGTTCTTC
many,TRBJ1-5,TRBV15,.,CATSRVNQPQHF,TGTGCCACCAGCAGAGTTAACCAGCCCCAGCATTTT
few,TRBJ2-1,TRBV7-9,TRBD2,CASSFGGGSSYNEQFF,TGTGCCAGCAGCTTCGGCGGGGGGAGCTCCTACAATGAGCAGTTCTTC
.,TRBJ2-1,TRBV10-3,TRBD2,CAIGKTSGSGNEQFF,TGTGCCATCGGCAAGACTAGCGGGAGTGGAAATGAGCAGTTCTTC
.,TRBJ2-3,TRBV5-1,.,CASSLPRGHSTDTQYF,TGCGCCAGCAGCTTGCCCCGGGGCCACTCTACAGATACGCAGTATTTT
few,TRBJ1-5,TRBV4-2,TRBD1,CASSQGQGAGQPQHF,TGTGCCAGCAGCCAAGGACAGGGGGCTGGACAGCCCCAGCATTTT
few,TRBJ2-5,TRBV5-1,.,CASSLGTDGGTQYF,TGCGCCAGCAGCTTGGGCACAGACGGAGGGACCCAGTACTTC
few,TRBJ1-2,TRBV6-2/TRBV6-3,TRBD1,CASSLRTGFAGYTF,TGTGCCAGCAGTCTCCGGACAGGGTTTGCTGGCTACACCTTC
few,TRBJ2-5,TRBV7-2,.,CASSLESPMRYF,TGTGCCAGCAGCTTAGAGTCGCCGATGAGGTACTTC
many,TRBJ2-1,TRBV11-3,.,CASSHHEVSDEQFF,TGTGCCAGCAGCCATCACGAGGTCAGCGATGAGCAGTTCTTC
.,TRBJ2-3,TRBV12-3/TRBV12-4,.,CASSFGGLSTDTQYF,TGTGCCAGCAGTTTTGGGGGGCTTAGCACAGATACGCAGTATTTT
.,TRBJ2-1,TRBV7-7,TRBD1,CASSPGTGEGNEQFF,TGTGCTAGCAGCCCAGGGACAGGGGAGGGGAATGAGCAGTTCTTC
.,TRBJ2-1,TRBV3-1,.,CASRAPRGSEQFF,TGTGCCAGCAGGGCGCCGCGTGGCAGTGAGCAGTTCTTC
.,TRBJ2-1,TRBV29-1,.,CSAMQSSYNEQFF,TGCAGCGCCATGCAGAGCTCCTACAATGAGCAGTTCTTC
few,TRBJ1-2,TRBV5-1,TRBD1,CAISAGQGAGYTF,TGCGCCATCAGCGCGGGACAGGGCGCTGGCTACACCTTC